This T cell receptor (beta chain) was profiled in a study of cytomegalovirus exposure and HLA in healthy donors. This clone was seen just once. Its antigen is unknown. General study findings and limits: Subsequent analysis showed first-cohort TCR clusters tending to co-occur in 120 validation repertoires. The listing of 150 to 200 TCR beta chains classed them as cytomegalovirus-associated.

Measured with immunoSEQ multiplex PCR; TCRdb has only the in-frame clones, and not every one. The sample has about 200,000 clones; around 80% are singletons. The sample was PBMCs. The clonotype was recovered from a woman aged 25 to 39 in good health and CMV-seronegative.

As DNA, the CDR3 is TGTGCCAGCAGCTTAACAGGGACAGGTTTCACTGAAGCTTTCTTT. This encodes CASSLTGTGFTEAFF. V gene TRBV7-9 combines with J gene TRBJ1-1, with 8 bases fitting TRBD1. CDR3 length equals 15 residues. CDR1 SEHNR and CDR2 FQNEAQ come from the germline V gene (reference sequence). The junction had 6 bases not matched to a gene; V was cut back by 2 bases and J by 4 bases.